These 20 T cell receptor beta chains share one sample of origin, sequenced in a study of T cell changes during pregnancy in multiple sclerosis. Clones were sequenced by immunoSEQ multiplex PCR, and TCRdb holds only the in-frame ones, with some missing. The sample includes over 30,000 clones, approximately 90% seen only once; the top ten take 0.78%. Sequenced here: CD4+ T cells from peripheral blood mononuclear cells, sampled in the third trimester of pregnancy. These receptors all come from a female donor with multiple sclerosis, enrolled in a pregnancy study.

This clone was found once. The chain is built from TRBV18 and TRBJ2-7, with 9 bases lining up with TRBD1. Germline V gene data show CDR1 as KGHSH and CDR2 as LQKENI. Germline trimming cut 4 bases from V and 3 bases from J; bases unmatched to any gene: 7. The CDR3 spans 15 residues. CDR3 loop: CASSRPGQGSYEQYF. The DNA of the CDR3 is TGTGCCAGCTCACGACCGGGACAGGGAAGCTACGAGCAGTACTTC.

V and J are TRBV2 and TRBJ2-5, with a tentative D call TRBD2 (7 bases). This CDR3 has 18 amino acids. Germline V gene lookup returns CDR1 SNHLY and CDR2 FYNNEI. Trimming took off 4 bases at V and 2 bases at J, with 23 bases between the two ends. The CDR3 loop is CASSVSVGGVSIQETQYF. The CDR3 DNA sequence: TGTGCCAGCAGTGTCTCAGTAGGGGGGGTTTCAATACAAGAGACCCAGTACTTC.

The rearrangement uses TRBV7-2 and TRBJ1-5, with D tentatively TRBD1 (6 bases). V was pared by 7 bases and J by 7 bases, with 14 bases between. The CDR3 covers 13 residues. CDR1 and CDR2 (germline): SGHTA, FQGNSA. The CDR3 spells CASTPSGGQPQHF. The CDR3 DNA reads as TGTGCCAGCACCCCCAGTGGGGGCCAGCCCCAGCATTTT.

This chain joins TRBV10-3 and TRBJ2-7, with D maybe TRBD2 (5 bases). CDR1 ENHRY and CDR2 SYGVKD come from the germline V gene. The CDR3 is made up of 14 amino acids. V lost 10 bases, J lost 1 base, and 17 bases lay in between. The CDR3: CASAKGSGSYEQYF. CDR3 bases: TGTGCCAGTGCTAAGGGTTCGGGGTCCTACGAGCAGTACTTC.

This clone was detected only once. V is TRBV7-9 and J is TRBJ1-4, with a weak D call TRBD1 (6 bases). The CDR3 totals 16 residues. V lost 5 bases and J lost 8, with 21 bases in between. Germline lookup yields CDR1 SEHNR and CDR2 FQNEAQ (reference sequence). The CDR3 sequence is CASSHSPGGSWEKLFF. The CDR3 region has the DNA TGTGCCAGCAGCCACAGTCCGGGGGGCAGTTGGGAAAAACTGTTTTTT. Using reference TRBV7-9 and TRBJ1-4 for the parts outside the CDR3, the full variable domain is DTGVSQNPRHKITKRGQNVTFRCDPISEHNRLYWYRQTLGQGPEFLTYFQNEAQLEKSRLLSDRFSAERPKGSFSTLEIQRTEQGDSAMYLCASSHSPGGSWEKLFFGSGTQLSVL.

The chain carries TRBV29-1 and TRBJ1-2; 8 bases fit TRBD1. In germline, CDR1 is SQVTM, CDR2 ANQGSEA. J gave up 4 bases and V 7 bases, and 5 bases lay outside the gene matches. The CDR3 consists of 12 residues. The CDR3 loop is CSDDRGGYGYTF. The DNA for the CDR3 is TGCAGCGACGACAGGGGCGGCTATGGCTACACCTTC.

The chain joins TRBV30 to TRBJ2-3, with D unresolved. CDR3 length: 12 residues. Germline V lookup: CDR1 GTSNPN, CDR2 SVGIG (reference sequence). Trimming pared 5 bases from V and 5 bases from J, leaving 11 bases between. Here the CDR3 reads CAWQGVLDTQYF. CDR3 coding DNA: TGTGCCTGGCAAGGAGTGTTAGATACGCAGTATTTT.

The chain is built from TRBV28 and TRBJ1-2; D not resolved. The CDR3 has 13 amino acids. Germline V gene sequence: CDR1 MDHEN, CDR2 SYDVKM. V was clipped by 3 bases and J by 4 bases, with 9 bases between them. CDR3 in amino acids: CASSFSSPYGYTF. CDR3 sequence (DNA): TGTGCCAGCAGTTTCTCCTCTCCCTATGGCTACACCTTC.

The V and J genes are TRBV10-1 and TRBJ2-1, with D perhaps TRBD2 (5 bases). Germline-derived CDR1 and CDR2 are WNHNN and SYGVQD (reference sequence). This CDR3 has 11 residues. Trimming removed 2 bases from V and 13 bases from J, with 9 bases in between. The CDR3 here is CASSESGSQFF. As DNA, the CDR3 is TGCGCCAGCAGTGAGAGCGGCTCACAGTTCTTC.

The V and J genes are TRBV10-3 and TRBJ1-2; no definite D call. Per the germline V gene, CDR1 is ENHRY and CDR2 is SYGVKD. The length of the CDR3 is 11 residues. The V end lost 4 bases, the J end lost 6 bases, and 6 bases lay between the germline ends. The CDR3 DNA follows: TGTGCCATCAGTGGCGGAAATGGCTACACCTTC. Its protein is CAISGGNGYTF.

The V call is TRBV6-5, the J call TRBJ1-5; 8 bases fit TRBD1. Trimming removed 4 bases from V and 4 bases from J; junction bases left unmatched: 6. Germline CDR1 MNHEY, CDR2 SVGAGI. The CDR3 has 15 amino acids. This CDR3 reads CASSSTGTGNQPQHF. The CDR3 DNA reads TGTGCCAGCAGTTCCACCGGGACAGGTAATCAGCCCCAGCATTTT.

The CDR3 is CAWVETGELFF. The CDR3 DNA reads TGTGCCTGGGTAGAGACCGGGGAGCTGTTTTTT. This chain connects TRBV30 to TRBJ2-2; D not certain. Deletions cut 5 bases from V and 5 bases from J, with 6 bases between. The CDR3 covers 11 residues. Germline CDR1 is GTSNPN and CDR2 is SVGIG (reference sequence).

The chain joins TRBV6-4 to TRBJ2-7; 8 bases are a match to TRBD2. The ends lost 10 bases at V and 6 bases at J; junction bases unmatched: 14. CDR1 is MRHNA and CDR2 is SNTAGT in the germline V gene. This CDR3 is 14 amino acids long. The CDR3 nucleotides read TGTGCCAACCGTTCCCTCGGGGGGGGCTTCGAGCAGTACTTC. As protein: CANRSLGGGFEQYF.

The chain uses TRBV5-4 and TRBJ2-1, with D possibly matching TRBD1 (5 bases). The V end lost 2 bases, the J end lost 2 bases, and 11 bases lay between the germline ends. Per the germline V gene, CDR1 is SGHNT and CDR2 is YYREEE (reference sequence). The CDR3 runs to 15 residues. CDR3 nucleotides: TGTGCCAGCAGCTTCGGACACAAACCCTACAATGAGCAGTTCTTC. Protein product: CASSFGHKPYNEQFF.

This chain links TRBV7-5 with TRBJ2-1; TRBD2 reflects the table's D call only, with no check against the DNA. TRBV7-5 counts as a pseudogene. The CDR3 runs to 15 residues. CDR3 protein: CVRSLDSGRDLEQFF. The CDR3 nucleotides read TGTGTCAGAAGCTTAGACAGCGGGAGAGACCTTGAGCAGTTCTTC.

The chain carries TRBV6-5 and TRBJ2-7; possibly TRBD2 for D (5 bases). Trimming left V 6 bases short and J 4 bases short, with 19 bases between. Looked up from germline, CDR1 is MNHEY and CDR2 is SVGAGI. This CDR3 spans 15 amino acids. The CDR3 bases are TGTGCCAGCAGGCCATCGGCTGGCGGGCGGTACGAGCAGTACTTC. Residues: CASRPSAGGRYEQYF.

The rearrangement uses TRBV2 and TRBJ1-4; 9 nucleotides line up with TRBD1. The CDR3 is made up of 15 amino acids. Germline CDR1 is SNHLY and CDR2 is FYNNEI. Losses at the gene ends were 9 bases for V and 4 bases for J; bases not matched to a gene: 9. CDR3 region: CASGGQGGRNEKLFF. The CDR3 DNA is TGTGCCAGTGGGGGACAGGGTGGACGTAATGAAAAACTGTTTTTT.

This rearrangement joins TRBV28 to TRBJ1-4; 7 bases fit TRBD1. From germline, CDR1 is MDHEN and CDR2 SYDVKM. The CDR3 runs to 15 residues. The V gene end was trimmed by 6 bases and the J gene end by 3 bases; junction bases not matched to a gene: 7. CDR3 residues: CASSSDRAANEKLFF. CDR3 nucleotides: TGTGCCAGCAGCTCCGACAGGGCTGCTAATGAAAAACTGTTTTTT.

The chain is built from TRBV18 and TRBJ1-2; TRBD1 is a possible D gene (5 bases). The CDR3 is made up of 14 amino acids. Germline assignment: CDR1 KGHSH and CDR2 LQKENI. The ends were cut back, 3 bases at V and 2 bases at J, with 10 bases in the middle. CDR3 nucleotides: TGTGCCAGCTCACCGACGACAGACAACTATGGCTACACCTTC. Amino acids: CASSPTTDNYGYTF.

The CDR3 here is CAWRGAGTTDTQYF. CDR3 DNA: TGTGCCTGGAGGGGAGCGGGAACCACAGATACGCAGTATTTT. The chain has TRBV30 and TRBJ2-3; 7 positions match TRBD2. Germline CDR1 and CDR2: GTSNPN and SVGIG (reference sequence). CDR3 length: 14 amino acids. Trimming took 3 bases from V and 2 from J; bases not matched to a gene: 5.